The clone carrying this TCR beta chain was seen ten or more times. The antigen remains undetermined. The sample originates from a study of T cells in Graves' hyperthyroidism and ophthalmopathy. Study-wide results and limits: In the blood, most expanded thyroid clonotypes above 0.001 appeared as well.

TCR beta CDR3 regions were amplified from RNA transcripts. The TCR CDR3 first-round RT-PCR relied on the HTBI primer set. A single record per CDR3 protein comes from TCRdb applying MiXCR to the multiplex PCR reads. The sample has some 700,000 distinct CDR3 sequences, about 18% seen once. Clinical symptoms, serum thyroxine and TRAb, thyroid ultrasound and orbital computed tomography were used for the diagnoses. The PBMCs studied were ones that came from around 10 ml fresh peripheral blood. The V end was cut by 0 bases, the J end by 4 bases, with 7 bases between. In germline, CDR1 is SGHDN, CDR2 FVKESK. This CDR3 has 14 residues.

Sequencing input: blood. The V and J genes are TRBV14 and TRBJ2-1, with TRBD2 as a possible D gene (5 bases). This TCR came from a man over 45 with Graves' hyperthyroidism. The CDR3 DNA follows: TGTGCCAGCAGCCAAGATCGGGAATACAATGAGCAGTTCTTC. Encoded protein: CASSQDREYNEQFF.